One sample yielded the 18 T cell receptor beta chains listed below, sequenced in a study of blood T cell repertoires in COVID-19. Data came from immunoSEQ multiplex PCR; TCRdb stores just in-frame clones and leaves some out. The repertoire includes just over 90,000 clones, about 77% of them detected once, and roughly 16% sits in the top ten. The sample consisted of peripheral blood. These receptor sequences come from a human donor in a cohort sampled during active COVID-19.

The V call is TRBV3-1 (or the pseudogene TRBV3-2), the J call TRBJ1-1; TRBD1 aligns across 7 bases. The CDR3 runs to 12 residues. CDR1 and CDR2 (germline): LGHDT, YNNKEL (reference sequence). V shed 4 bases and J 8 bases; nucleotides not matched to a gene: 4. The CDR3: CASSRDRAEAFF. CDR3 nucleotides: TGTGCCAGCAGCCGAGACAGGGCGGAAGCTTTCTTT.

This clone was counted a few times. CDR3 sequence (DNA): TGTGCCAGTAGGGTCAGGGGGCCGGAACAGCCCCAGCATTTT. Translation: CASRVRGPEQPQHF. The V gene is TRBV19, the J gene TRBJ1-5; 8 bases match TRBD1. Unmatched junction bases numbered 8, after V lost 6 bases and J lost 7 bases. The CDR3 runs 14 residues. Germline V gene sequence: CDR1 LNHDA, CDR2 SQIVND (reference sequence).

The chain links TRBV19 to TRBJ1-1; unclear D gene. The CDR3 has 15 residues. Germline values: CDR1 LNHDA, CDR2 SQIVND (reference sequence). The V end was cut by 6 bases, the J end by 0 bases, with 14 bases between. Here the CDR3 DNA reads TGTGCCAGTAGATCTAAAATTTCAATGAACACTGAAGCTTTCTTT. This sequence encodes CASRSKISMNTEAFF.

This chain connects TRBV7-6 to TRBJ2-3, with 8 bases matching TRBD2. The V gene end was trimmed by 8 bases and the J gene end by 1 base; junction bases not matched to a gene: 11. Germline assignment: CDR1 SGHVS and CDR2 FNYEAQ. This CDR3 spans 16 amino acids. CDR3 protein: CASSAGGAVGTDTQYF. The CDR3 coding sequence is TGTGCCAGCTCAGCCGGGGGGGCCGTAGGCACAGATACGCAGTATTTT. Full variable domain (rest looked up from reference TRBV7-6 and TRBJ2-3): GAGVSQSPRYKVTKRGQDVALRCDPISGHVSLYWYRQALGQGPEFLTYFNYEAQQDKSGLPNDRFSAERPEGSISTLTIQRTEQRDSAMYRCASSAGGAVGTDTQYFGPGTRLTVL.

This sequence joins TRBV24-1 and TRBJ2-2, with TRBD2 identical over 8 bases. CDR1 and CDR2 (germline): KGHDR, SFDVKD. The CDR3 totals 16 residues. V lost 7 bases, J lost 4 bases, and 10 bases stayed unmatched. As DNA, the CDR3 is TGTGCCACCAGATCCAGTAGCGGGGTAGGCACCGGGGAGCTGTTTTTT. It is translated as CATRSSSGVGTGELFF.

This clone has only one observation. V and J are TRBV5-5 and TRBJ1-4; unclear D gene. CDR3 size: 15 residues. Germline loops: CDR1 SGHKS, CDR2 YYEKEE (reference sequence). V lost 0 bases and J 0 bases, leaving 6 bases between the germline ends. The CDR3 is CASSLDRATNEKLFF. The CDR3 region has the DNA TGTGCCAGCAGCTTGGACCGAGCAACTAATGAAAAACTGTTTTTT.

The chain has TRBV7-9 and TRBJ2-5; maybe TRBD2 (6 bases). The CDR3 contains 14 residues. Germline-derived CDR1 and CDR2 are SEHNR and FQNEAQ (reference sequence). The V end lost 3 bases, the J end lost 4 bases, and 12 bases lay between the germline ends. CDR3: CASSFLRDGETQYF. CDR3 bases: TGTGCCAGCAGCTTTTTGCGGGACGGAGAGACCCAGTACTTC.

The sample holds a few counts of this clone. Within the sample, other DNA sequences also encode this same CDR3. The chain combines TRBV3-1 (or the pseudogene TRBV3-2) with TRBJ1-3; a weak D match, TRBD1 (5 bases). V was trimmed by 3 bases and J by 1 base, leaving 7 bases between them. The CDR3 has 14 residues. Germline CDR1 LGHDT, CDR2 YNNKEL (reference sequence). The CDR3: CASSQGGSGNTIYF. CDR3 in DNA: TGTGCCAGCAGCCAGGGGGGGTCTGGAAACACCATATATTTT.

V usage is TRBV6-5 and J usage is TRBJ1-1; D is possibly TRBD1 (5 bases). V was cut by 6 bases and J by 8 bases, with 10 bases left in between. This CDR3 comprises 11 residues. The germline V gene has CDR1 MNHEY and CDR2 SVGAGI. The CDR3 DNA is TGTGCCAGCAGGGGGGGGAGGGAAGCTTTCTTT. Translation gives CASRGGREAFF.

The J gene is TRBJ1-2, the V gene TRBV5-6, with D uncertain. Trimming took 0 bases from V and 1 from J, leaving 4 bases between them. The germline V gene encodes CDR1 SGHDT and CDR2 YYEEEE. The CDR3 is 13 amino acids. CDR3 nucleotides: TGTGCCAGCAGCTTGGGAGTTAACTATGGCTACACCTTC. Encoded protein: CASSLGVNYGYTF. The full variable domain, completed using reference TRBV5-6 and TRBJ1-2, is DAGVTQSPTHLIKTRGQQVTLRCSPKSGHDTVSWYQQALGQGPQFIFQYYEEEERQRGNFPDRFSGHQFPNYSSELNVNALLLGDSALYLCASSLGVNYGYTFGSGTRLTVV.

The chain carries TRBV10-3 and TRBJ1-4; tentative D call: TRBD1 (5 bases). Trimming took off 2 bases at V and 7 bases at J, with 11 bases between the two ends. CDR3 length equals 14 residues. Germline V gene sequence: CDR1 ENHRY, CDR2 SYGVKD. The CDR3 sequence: CAISEGGSPEKLFF. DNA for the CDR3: TGTGCCATCAGTGAGGGGGGGTCTCCTGAAAAACTGTTTTTT.

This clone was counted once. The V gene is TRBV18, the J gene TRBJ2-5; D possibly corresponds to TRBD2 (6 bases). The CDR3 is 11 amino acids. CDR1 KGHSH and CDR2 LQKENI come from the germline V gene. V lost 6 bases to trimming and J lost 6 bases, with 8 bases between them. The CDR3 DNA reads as TGTGCCAGCTCGGGGGGACAGACCCAGTACTTC. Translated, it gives CASSGGQTQYF. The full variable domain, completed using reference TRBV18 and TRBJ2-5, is NAGVMQNPRHLVRRRGQEARLRCSPMKGHSHVYWYRQLPEEGLKFMVYLQKENIIDESGMPKERFSAEFPKEGPSILRIQQVVRGDSAAYFCASSGGQTQYFGPGTRLLVL.

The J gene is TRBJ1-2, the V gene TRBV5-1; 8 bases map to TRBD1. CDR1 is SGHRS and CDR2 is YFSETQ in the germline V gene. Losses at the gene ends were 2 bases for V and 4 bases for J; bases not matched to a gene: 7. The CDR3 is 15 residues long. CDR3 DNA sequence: TGCGCCAGCAGCTTAGGGGACAGGACCGGCTATGGCTACACCTTC. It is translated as CASSLGDRTGYGYTF. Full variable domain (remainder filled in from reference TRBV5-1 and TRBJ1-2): KAGVTQTPRYLIKTRGQQVTLSCSPISGHRSVSWYQQTPGQGLQFLFEYFSETQRNKGNFPGRFSGRQFSNSRSEMNVSTLELGDSALYLCASSLGDRTGYGYTFGSGTRLTVV.

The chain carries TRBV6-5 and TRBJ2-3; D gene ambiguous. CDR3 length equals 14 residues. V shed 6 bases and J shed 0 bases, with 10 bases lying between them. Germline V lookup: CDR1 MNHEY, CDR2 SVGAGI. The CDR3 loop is CASRSRSSTDTQYF. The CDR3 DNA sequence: TGTGCCAGCAGGTCCCGGTCTAGCACAGATACGCAGTATTTT.

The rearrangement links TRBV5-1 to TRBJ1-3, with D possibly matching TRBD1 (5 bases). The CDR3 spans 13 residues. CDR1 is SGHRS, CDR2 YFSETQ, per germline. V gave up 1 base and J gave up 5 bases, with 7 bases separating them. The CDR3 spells CASSLTGRNTIYF. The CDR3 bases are TGCGCCAGCAGCTTGACAGGACGAAACACCATATATTTT. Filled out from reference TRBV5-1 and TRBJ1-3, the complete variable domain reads KAGVTQTPRYLIKTRGQQVTLSCSPISGHRSVSWYQQTPGQGLQFLFEYFSETQRNKGNFPGRFSGRQFSNSRSEMNVSTLELGDSALYLCASSLTGRNTIYFGEGSWLTVV.

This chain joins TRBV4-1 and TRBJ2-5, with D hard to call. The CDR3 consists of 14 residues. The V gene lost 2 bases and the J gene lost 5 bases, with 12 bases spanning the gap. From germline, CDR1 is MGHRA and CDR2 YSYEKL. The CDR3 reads CASSQSLEMETQYF. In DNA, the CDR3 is TGCGCCAGCAGCCAATCGTTAGAGATGGAGACCCAGTACTTC.

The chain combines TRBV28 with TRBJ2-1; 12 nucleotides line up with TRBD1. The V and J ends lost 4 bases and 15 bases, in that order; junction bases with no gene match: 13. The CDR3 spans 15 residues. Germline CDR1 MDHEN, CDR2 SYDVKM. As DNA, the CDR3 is TGTGCCAGCAGTTCGGGGGACAGGGGGCAGCCGATGTTGTTCTTC. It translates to CASSSGDRGQPMLFF.

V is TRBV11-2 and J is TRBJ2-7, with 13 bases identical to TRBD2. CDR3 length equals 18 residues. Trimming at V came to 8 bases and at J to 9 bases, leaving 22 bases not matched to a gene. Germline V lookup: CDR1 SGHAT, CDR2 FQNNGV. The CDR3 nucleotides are TGTGCCAGCGGCCCGGGACTAGCGGGGCCTACGAGCGTCTCAGCGCAGTACTTC. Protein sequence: CASGPGLAGPTSVSAQYF.